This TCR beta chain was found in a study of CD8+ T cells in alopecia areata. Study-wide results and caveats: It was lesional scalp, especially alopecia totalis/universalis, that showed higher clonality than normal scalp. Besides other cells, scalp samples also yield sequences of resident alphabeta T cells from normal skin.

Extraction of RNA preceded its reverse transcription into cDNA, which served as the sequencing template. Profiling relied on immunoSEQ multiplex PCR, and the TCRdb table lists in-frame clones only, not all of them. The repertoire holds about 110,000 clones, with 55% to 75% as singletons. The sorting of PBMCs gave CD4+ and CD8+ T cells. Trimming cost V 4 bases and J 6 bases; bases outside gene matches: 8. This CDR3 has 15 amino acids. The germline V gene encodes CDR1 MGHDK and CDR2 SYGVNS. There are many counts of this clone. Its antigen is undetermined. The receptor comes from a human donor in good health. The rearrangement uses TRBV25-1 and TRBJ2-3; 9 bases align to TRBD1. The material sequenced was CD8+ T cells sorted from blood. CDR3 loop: CASSGGDREWDTQYF. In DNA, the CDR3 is TGTGCCAGCAGTGGGGGGGACAGGGAGTGGGATACGCAGTATTTT. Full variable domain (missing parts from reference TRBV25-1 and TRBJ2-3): EADIYQTPRYLVIGTGKKITLECSQTMGHDKMYWYQQDPGMELHLIHYSYGVNSTEKGDLSSESTVSRIRTEHFPLTLESARPSHTSQYLCASSGGDREWDTQYFGPGTRLTVL.